This TCR beta chain stems from a study of radiation and T cells in renal cell carcinoma. Findings and caveats of the study: Without pretreatment biopsies, baseline tumor clonotype presence was undetermined. From baseline, blood top tumor clonotypes peaked at 2 weeks post-radiation.

Comment on this clone: What it binds is not known.

Clones were read by immunoSEQ multiplex PCR, and TCRdb kept only the in-frame ones, dropping some. The profile shows approximately 170,000 clones, roughly 90% of them singletons. V gave up 6 bases and J gave up 6 bases, with 14 bases separating them. This CDR3 contains 13 residues. CDR1 and CDR2 from the germline V gene are ENHRY and SYGVKD. The time point: blood 4 weeks post-SBRT, at nephrectomy. Indicated treatment: 15 Gy SBRT to primary tumor, nephrectomy 4 weeks later. Nephrectomy followed 15 Gy stereotactic body radiation by 4 weeks. The patient's renal cell carcinoma had clear cell pathology. The J gene is TRBJ1-1, the V gene TRBV10-3; no reliable D call. The clonotype was recovered from a woman aged 45-59 years with renal cell carcinoma. Material: blood, obtained from a patient whose treatment included radiotherapy and nephrectomy. The CDR3 region is CAIRAERTAEAFF. CDR3 in DNA: TGTGCCATCAGGGCAGAACGTACCGCTGAAGCTTTCTTT.